The 15 T cell receptor beta chains below all came from one sample that was sequenced in a study of T cell responses to AZD1222 COVID-19 vaccine. This table comes from immunoSEQ multiplex PCR, and its TCRdb copy is limited to in-frame clones, with some not included. The data contain more than 150,000 clones, 90% of them seen just once; the ten biggest clones take up roughly 1.6%. The sample consisted of peripheral blood, taken 28 days after the second AZD1222 dose. The receptors were gathered from an adult who received the AZD1222 COVID-19 vaccine.

This clone was recorded a few times. The CDR3 region has the DNA TGTGCCAGCAGCTTAAAAGGATCCAATCAGCCCCAGCATTTT. Its protein product is CASSLKGSNQPQHF. The rearrangement uses TRBV11-1 and TRBJ1-5; D remains unclear. CDR1 is SGHAT and CDR2 is FQDESV in the germline V gene (reference sequence). The ends were cut back, 2 bases at V and 3 bases at J, with 8 bases in the middle. The CDR3 is made up of 14 amino acids.

The gene calls are TRBV11-2 and TRBJ1-6, with no clear D. Germline CDR1 and CDR2: SGHAT and FQNNGV. V was trimmed by 3 bases and J by 2 bases, leaving 17 bases between them. The CDR3 covers 18 residues. CDR3 coding DNA: TGTGCCAGCAGCTTCGGAGTTTATTTAGGCACCTATAATTCACCCCTCCACTTT. Protein sequence: CASSFGVYLGTYNSPLHF.

This clone was observed a few times. The CDR3 DNA follows: TGTGCCAGCACCCAAGTAGGGGGACCCACAGATACGCAGTATTTT. Translated: CASTQVGGPTDTQYF. V is TRBV7-3 and J is TRBJ2-3; tentatively, D is TRBD1 (6 bases). Trimming took off 7 bases at V and 2 bases at J, with 16 bases between the two ends. Per germline, CDR1 SGHTA and CDR2 FQGTGA. The CDR3 consists of 15 residues. The variable domain in full, completed from reference TRBV7-3 and TRBJ2-3, reads GAGVSQTPSNKVTEKGKYVELRCDPISGHTALYWYRQSLGQGPEFLIYFQGTGAADDSGLPNDRFFAVRPEGSVSTLKIQRTERGDSAVYLCASTQVGGPTDTQYFGPGTRLTVL.

In regard to this clone: Additional DNA sequences in this sample encode the identical CDR3. The J gene is TRBJ2-7, the V gene TRBV6-5, with 8 bases that match TRBD1. The trim removed 8 bases at V and 2 bases at J, leaving 11 bases unmatched. There are 15 residues in the CDR3. Germline lookup yields CDR1 MNHEY and CDR2 SVGAGI. CDR3 amino acids: CASRPRTGTAYEQYF. The CDR3 bases are TGTGCCAGCCGACCCCGGACAGGGACGGCCTACGAGCAGTACTTC.

J is TRBJ1-2 and V is TRBV27; the D gene is possibly TRBD1 (6 bases). The germline gives CDR1 MNHEY, CDR2 SMNVEV (reference sequence). V lost 4 bases, J lost 5 bases, and 20 bases lay in between. The CDR3 loop spans 16 amino acids. CDR3 amino acids: CASSSHLGGRSYGYTF. In DNA, the CDR3 is TGTGCCAGCAGTTCCCACCTAGGGGGGCGATCGTATGGCTACACCTTC.

The rearrangement uses TRBV30 and TRBJ1-5, with D possibly TRBD1 on 5 matching bases. V gave up 2 bases and J gave up 4 bases, with 9 bases separating them. The CDR3 spans 13 residues. Germline CDR1 GTSNPN, CDR2 SVGIG (reference sequence). The CDR3 region has the DNA TGTGCCTGGAGTCAATCAGGGAATCAGCCCCAGCATTTT. Translated: CAWSQSGNQPQHF. The entire variable domain, with the rest obtained from reference TRBV30 and TRBJ1-5, is as follows: SQTIHQWPATLVQPVGSPLSLECTVEGTSNPNLYWYRQAAGRGLQLLFYSVGIGQISSEVPQNLSASRPQDRQFILSSKKLLLSDSGFYLCAWSQSGNQPQHFGDGTRLSIL.

The chain couples TRBV28 to TRBJ1-2, with D uncertain. Per the germline V gene, CDR1 is MDHEN and CDR2 is SYDVKM. The CDR3 loop spans 13 amino acids. V was clipped by 6 bases and J by 4 bases, with 12 bases between them. The CDR3 loop reads CASRSGSPYGYTF. The CDR3, as DNA: TGTGCCAGCAGATCGGGCAGTCCCTATGGCTACACCTTC.

This clone was counted a few times. V gene TRBV5-1 combines with J gene TRBJ2-1; possibly TRBD2 for D (7 bases). Trimming shortened V by 0 bases and J by 3 bases, and 16 bases separated the two germline ends. The CDR3 extends over 17 amino acids. Germline V lookup: CDR1 SGHRS, CDR2 YFSETQ. CDR3: CASSLAKAGAYYNEQFF. The DNA for the CDR3 is TGCGCCAGCAGCTTGGCCAAGGCGGGGGCCTACTACAATGAGCAGTTCTTC.

This clone was detected only once. The V gene is TRBV11-2, the J gene TRBJ1-1; no clear D. The ends were cut back, 0 bases at V and 1 base at J, with 18 bases in the middle. Germline CDR1 and CDR2: SGHAT and FQNNGV. CDR3 size: 18 residues. CDR3 bases: TGTGCCAGCAGCTTAGAAAGGCGGAGGGTACACGGGAACACTGAAGCTTTCTTT. It codes for CASSLERRRVHGNTEAFF.

The chain links TRBV6-2 or TRBV6-3 to TRBJ1-1; tentatively, D is TRBD1 (5 bases). V lost 2 bases, J lost 5 bases, and 15 bases lay in between. The germline gives CDR1 MNHEY, CDR2 SVGEGT. The CDR3 spans 15 residues. Written as DNA, the CDR3 is TGTGCCAGCAGTTACGGCAGGGCGGGTGCGACTGAAGCTTTCTTT. Translated: CASSYGRAGATEAFF.

The chain recombines TRBV6-5 with TRBJ1-5; the D gene is possibly TRBD1 (5 bases). V gave up 5 bases and J gave up 0 bases, with 11 bases separating them. The CDR3 extends over 15 amino acids. Germline V lookup: CDR1 MNHEY, CDR2 SVGAGI. CDR3 sequence (DNA): TGTGCCAGCAGTCGCCGGGGCACTAGCAATCAGCCCCAGCATTTT. This translates into CASSRRGTSNQPQHF.

DNA of the CDR3: TGTGCCAGCAGCTTTGGGGTGGGAGGCCGGAGAGAGACCCAGTACTTC. It encodes CASSFGVGGRRETQYF. This chain uses TRBV7-2 with TRBJ2-5; weak D call: TRBD2 (6 bases). Trimming shortened V by 3 bases and J by 4 bases, and 18 bases separated the two germline ends. Germline-derived CDR1 and CDR2 are SGHTA and FQGNSA. The CDR3 has 16 residues.

The chain has TRBV6-5 and TRBJ1-4; 7 bases match TRBD1. V shed 3 bases, J shed 5 bases, and the junction held 6 bases outside the gene matches. Germline V gene sequence: CDR1 MNHEY, CDR2 SVGAGI. CDR3 length: 15 amino acids. The DNA of the CDR3 is TGTGCCAGCAGTTATGCGGGACAGAGGAATGAAAAACTGTTTTTT. It encodes CASSYAGQRNEKLFF.

The J gene is TRBJ1-4, the V gene TRBV7-8; the D gene is possibly TRBD1 (6 bases). The germline V gene encodes CDR1 SGHVS and CDR2 FQNEAQ. There are 17 residues in the CDR3. V was trimmed by 5 bases and J by 0 bases, leaving 16 bases between them. The CDR3 nucleotides read TGTGCCAGCAGCACAACCCCACAGGGCTCAACTAATGAAAAACTGTTTTTT. Its translation: CASSTTPQGSTNEKLFF.

This clone has just a few counts. The chain is built from TRBV2 and TRBJ1-5; maybe TRBD1 (5 bases). CDR3 length: 12 residues. Per germline, CDR1 SNHLY and CDR2 FYNNEI. Trimming stripped 9 bases from V and 5 bases from J, with 11 bases between. CDR3 amino acids: CASTDSDQPQHF. The DNA for the CDR3 is TGTGCCAGTACAGACAGCGATCAGCCCCAGCATTTT.